Listed here are 20 T cell receptor beta chains from one sample, sequenced in a study of blood T cell repertoires in COVID-19. Libraries were prepared by immunoSEQ multiplex PCR; TCRdb keeps only in-frame clonotypes and omits some of them. The data hold 300,000 to 350,000 clones, with roughly nine tenths observed a single time. The sample comprised peripheral blood. Every receptor here comes from a woman aged 30 to 39 with COVID-19, enrolled during active disease.

The V gene is TRBV9, the J gene TRBJ2-1; the match to TRBD2 covers 9 bases. Germline loops: CDR1 SGDLS, CDR2 YYNGEE. The CDR3 runs 15 residues. Trimming cost V 6 bases and J 7 bases; bases outside gene matches: 11. The CDR3 nucleotides are TGTGCCAGCATAAGGGATAGCGGGAGTCTTAATGAGCAGTTCTTC. This codes for CASIRDSGSLNEQFF.

The V call is TRBV9, the J call TRBJ2-7, with a possible D match to TRBD1 (5 bases). Per germline, CDR1 SGDLS and CDR2 YYNGEE. This CDR3 is built from 13 residues. Trimming cost V 3 bases and J 3 bases, with 10 bases left between them. The CDR3 nucleotides read TGTGCCAGCAGCGAAGGGGCTAACTACGAGCAGTACTTC. Its protein product is CASSEGANYEQYF.

The V gene is TRBV5-5, the J gene TRBJ2-5; D perhaps matches TRBD1 (6 bases). This CDR3 spans 15 amino acids. V lost 4 bases to trimming and J lost 3 bases, with 16 bases between them. In germline, CDR1 is SGHKS, CDR2 YYEKEE (reference sequence). The CDR3 reads CASSPHGTREETQYF. The CDR3 DNA reads TGTGCCAGCAGCCCCCATGGGACAAGGGAAGAGACCCAGTACTTC.

The rearrangement joins TRBV4-1 to TRBJ1-2; D uncertain. The V gene lost 5 bases and the J gene lost 0 bases, with 10 bases spanning the gap. This CDR3 region has 14 residues. Germline V CDR1 and CDR2: MGHRA, YSYEKL. The DNA of the CDR3 is TGCGCCAGCAGCTCCGAGCTATCTAACTATGGCTACACCTTC. Translating it yields CASSSELSNYGYTF.

V gene TRBV6-5 combines with J gene TRBJ2-1, with D possibly TRBD2 on 5 matching bases. This CDR3 region has 14 residues. The germline V gene has CDR1 MNHEY and CDR2 SVGAGI. Trimming removed 2 bases from V and 4 bases from J, with 9 bases in between. CDR3 sequence: CASSYGLGYNEQFF. CDR3 nucleotide sequence: TGTGCCAGCAGTTACGGACTGGGTTACAATGAGCAGTTCTTC.

This clone was detected a few times. At one end, the junction sequence differs from germline, possibly due to a read error. The chain links TRBV28 to TRBJ2-7, with 14 bases aligning to TRBD2. From germline, CDR1 is MDHEN and CDR2 SYDVKM. This CDR3 contains 13 residues. CDR3 sequence: CASSTGTSGSKDF. The CDR3 nucleotides are TGTGCCAGCAGTACCGGGACTAGCGGGAGTAAGGACTTC.

CDR3 amino acids: CASSYSGSPGELFF. The CDR3 DNA reads as TGTGCCAGCAGTTACTCTGGGAGCCCCGGGGAGCTGTTTTTT. The rearrangement uses TRBV6-5 and TRBJ2-2; a possible D gene is TRBD2 (5 bases). The CDR3 is 14 residues long. Germline CDR1 reads MNHEY; CDR2 reads SVGAGI. Trimming took 0 bases from V and 6 from J, leaving 8 bases between them.

This clone was detected a few times. The genes are TRBV29-1 and TRBJ1-4; maybe TRBD1 (5 bases). CDR1 SQVTM and CDR2 ANQGSEA come from the germline V gene. The V and J ends lost 6 bases and 8 bases respectively, with 16 bases between them. The CDR3 is made up of 13 amino acids. This CDR3 is CSVRGGREEKLFF. The CDR3 region has the DNA TGCAGCGTGAGGGGAGGGAGAGAAGAAAAACTGTTTTTT.

A few counts support this clone. This chain links TRBV30 with TRBJ1-6; D gene uncertain. V lost 5 bases and J lost 7, with 12 bases in between. Germline values: CDR1 GTSNPN, CDR2 SVGIG (reference sequence). The CDR3 covers 13 residues. The CDR3 loop is CAWGRWRNSPLHF. CDR3 coding DNA: TGTGCCTGGGGACGGTGGAGGAATTCACCCCTCCACTTT.

The CDR3 sequence: CSASPQGRETQYF. The CDR3 DNA follows: TGCAGTGCTAGTCCGCAGGGTCGAGAGACCCAGTACTTC. The gene calls are TRBV20-1 and TRBJ2-5; TRBD1 might be the D (5 bases). V lost 3 bases, J lost 4 bases, and 12 bases lay in between. This CDR3 spans 13 amino acids. Germline CDR1 is DFQATT and CDR2 is SNEGSKA (reference sequence).

V is TRBV7-2 and J is TRBJ2-3, with D perhaps matching TRBD2 (6 bases). V shed 2 bases and J shed 3 bases, with 12 bases lying between them. The germline V gene encodes CDR1 SGHTA and CDR2 FQGNSA. The CDR3 has 15 amino acids. The CDR3 nucleotides read TGTGCCAGCAGCTTAATCCGGGAGTCAACAGATACGCAGTATTTT. It yields the protein CASSLIRESTDTQYF. Combining the CDR3 with reference TRBV7-2 and TRBJ2-3 gives the whole variable domain GAGVSQSPSNKVTEKGKDVELRCDPISGHTALYWYRQSLGQGLEFLIYFQGNSAPDKSGLPSDRFSAERTGGSVSTLTIQRTQQEDSAVYLCASSLIRESTDTQYFGPGTRLTVL.

This clone was observed a single time. The chain employs TRBV6-1 and TRBJ2-4; TRBD1 aligns across 9 bases. This CDR3 is built from 16 residues. Per germline, CDR1 MNHNS and CDR2 SASEGT. V lost 4 bases to trimming and J lost 0 bases; unmatched junction nucleotides: 4. CDR3 in DNA: TGTGCCAGCAGTGTTGGGACAGGGCTAGCCAAAAACATTCAGTACTTC. Translating it yields CASSVGTGLAKNIQYF.

The J gene is TRBJ2-5, the V gene TRBV29-1; possibly TRBD1 for D (6 bases). V lost 6 bases and J 5 bases, leaving 13 bases between the germline ends. The germline CDR1 and CDR2 sequences are SQVTM and ANQGSEA. The CDR3 is 12 residues long. DNA of the CDR3: TGCAGCGTCCACCAGGGGATGGAGACCCAGTACTTC. Protein: CSVHQGMETQYF.

In its sample, this clone was seen many times. The chain links TRBV15 to TRBJ1-5, with a tentative D call TRBD1 (5 bases). The length of the CDR3 is 15 residues. From germline, CDR1 is LNHNV and CDR2 YYDKDF (reference sequence). Trimming cost V 0 bases and J 8 bases, with 14 bases left between them. Here the CDR3 reads CATSRDGAGREPQHF. In DNA form, the CDR3 reads TGTGCCACCAGCAGAGATGGCGCAGGGCGTGAGCCCCAGCATTTT.

J is TRBJ2-1 and V is TRBV10-1, with a weak D call TRBD1 (6 bases). CDR3 length equals 15 residues. V lost 0 bases to trimming and J lost 1 base, with 7 bases between them. Germline V gives CDR1 WNHNN, CDR2 SYGVQD (reference sequence). The CDR3, as DNA: TGCGCCAGCAGTGAGTCCGGGACATCCTACAATGAGCAGTTCTTC. Encoded protein: CASSESGTSYNEQFF.

The chain uses TRBV7-9 and TRBJ1-6; no reliable D call. Trimming pared 5 bases from V and 7 bases from J, leaving 6 bases between. The germline gives CDR1 SEHNR, CDR2 FQNEAQ (reference sequence). The CDR3 runs to 12 residues. CDR3 amino acids: CASSVQNSPLHF. The CDR3 coding sequence is TGTGCCAGCAGCGTACAAAATTCACCCCTCCACTTT. Combining the CDR3 with reference TRBV7-9 and TRBJ1-6 gives the whole variable domain DTGVSQNPRHKITKRGQNVTFRCDPISEHNRLYWYRQTLGQGPEFLTYFQNEAQLEKSRLLSDRFSAERPKGSFSTLEIQRTEQGDSAMYLCASSVQNSPLHFGNGTRLTVT.

The chain couples TRBV11-2 to TRBJ2-2, with TRBD1 identical over 11 bases. V lost 1 base to trimming and J lost 8 bases; unmatched junction nucleotides: 6. The CDR3 spans 16 residues. Germline-derived CDR1 and CDR2 are SGHAT and FQNNGV. CDR3 sequence (DNA): TGTGCCAGCAGCTTAGGTGGACAGGGGGCGTTTGGGGAGCTGTTTTTT. Its protein product is CASSLGGQGAFGELFF.

V is TRBV3-1 (or the pseudogene TRBV3-2) and J is TRBJ2-2, with 10 bases lining up with TRBD1. Germline trimming cut 1 base from V and 4 bases from J; bases unmatched to any gene: 3. Germline V gene data show CDR1 as LGHDT and CDR2 as YNNKEL (reference sequence). The CDR3 consists of 16 residues. DNA of the CDR3: TGTGCCAGCAGCCAAGTAGGGACAGGGGCCACCGGGGAGCTGTTTTTT. This gives the protein CASSQVGTGATGELFF.

The rearrangement uses TRBV11-2 and TRBJ2-7; TRBD1 aligns across 10 bases. Per germline, CDR1 SGHAT and CDR2 FQNNGV. There are 16 residues in the CDR3. Trimming cost V 1 base and J 6 bases; bases outside gene matches: 9. CDR3: CASSLVTPGQGGEQYF. In DNA form, the CDR3 reads TGTGCCAGCAGCTTAGTTACCCCCGGACAGGGGGGCGAGCAGTACTTC.

The chain recombines TRBV10-3 with TRBJ1-5; D is possibly TRBD1 (5 bases). The CDR3 covers 14 residues. Trimming left V 0 bases short and J 6 bases short, with 9 bases between. Germline assignment: CDR1 ENHRY and CDR2 SYGVKD. The CDR3 spells CAISESGTGQPQHF. The CDR3 bases are TGTGCCATCAGTGAGTCGGGAACAGGTCAGCCCCAGCATTTT.